This TCR beta chain is drawn from a study of cytomegalovirus exposure and HLA in healthy donors. It was with 60 Vbeta and 13 Jbeta primers that the PCR ran. Only in-frame clones appear in the TCRdb table, and some are missing; sequencing was by immunoSEQ multiplex PCR. The repertoire holds roughly 110,000 clones, with 75% as singletons. CDR3 length: 15 residues. CDR1 and CDR2 (germline): MNHNS, SASEGT. The junction had 5 bases not matched to a gene; V was cut back by 5 bases and J by 5 bases. This chain connects TRBV6-1 to TRBJ1-6, with 8 bases fitting TRBD1. Source material: PBMCs. This TCR derives from a man aged 40-50 years in good health and CMV-seronegative. The CDR3 DNA reads TGTGCCAGCAGTAGGACAGGGTCCCATAATTCACCCCTCCACTTT. This sequence encodes CASSRTGSHNSPLHF.